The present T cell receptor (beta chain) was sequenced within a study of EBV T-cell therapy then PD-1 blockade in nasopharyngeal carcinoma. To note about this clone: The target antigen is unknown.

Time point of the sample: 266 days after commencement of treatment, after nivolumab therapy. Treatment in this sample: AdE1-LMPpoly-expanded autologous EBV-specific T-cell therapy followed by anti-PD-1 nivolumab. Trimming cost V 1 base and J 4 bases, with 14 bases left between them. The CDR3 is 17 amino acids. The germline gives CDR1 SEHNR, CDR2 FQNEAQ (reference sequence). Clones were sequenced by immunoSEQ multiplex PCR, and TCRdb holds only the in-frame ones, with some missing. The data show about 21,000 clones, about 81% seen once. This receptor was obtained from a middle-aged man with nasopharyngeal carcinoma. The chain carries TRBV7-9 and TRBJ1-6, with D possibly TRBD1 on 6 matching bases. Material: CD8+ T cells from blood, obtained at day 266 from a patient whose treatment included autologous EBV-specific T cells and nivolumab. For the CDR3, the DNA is TGTGCCAGCAGCTTAGATGGGACACCTCATTATAATTCACCCCTCCACTTT. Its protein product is CASSLDGTPHYNSPLHF.